Each of the 22 T cell receptor beta chains below was sequenced from the same sample in a study of blood T cell repertoires in COVID-19. Profiled with immunoSEQ multiplex PCR; TCRdb holds only in-frame clones, not every one. There are 80,000 or so clones in the sample; roughly 77% occur only once, and roughly 5.6% lies in the top ten. What was sequenced was peripheral blood. These receptors all come from a man over 45 with active or convalescent COVID-19.

This rearrangement joins TRBV18 to TRBJ1-4; 7 nucleotides match TRBD1. Germline trimming cut 5 bases from V and 7 bases from J; bases unmatched to any gene: 16. This CDR3 region has 17 residues. Per germline, CDR1 KGHSH and CDR2 LQKENI. The CDR3 protein is CASSAYPEGAQGEKLFF. CDR3 nucleotides: TGTGCCAGCTCAGCCTACCCCGAGGGGGCGCAGGGTGAAAAACTGTTTTTT.

The V call is TRBV10-1, the J call TRBJ2-1, with 8 bases fitting TRBD2. The V gene end was trimmed by 3 bases and the J gene end by 9 bases; junction bases not matched to a gene: 7. Germline CDR1 is WNHNN and CDR2 is SYGVQD (reference sequence). CDR3 length: 14 amino acids. CDR3 protein: CASSDRGGRVEQFF. In DNA form, the CDR3 reads TGCGCCAGCAGTGACCGGGGGGGCCGGGTTGAGCAGTTCTTC.

This chain connects TRBV7-3 to TRBJ1-1, with D maybe TRBD1 (5 bases). The germline V and J ends were trimmed by 0 bases and 4 bases, with 9 bases remaining between them. The germline V gene encodes CDR1 SGHTA and CDR2 FQGTGA. The CDR3 spans 14 residues. The CDR3 DNA reads as TGTGCCAGCAGCTTAACAGGGGCCTCCACTGAAGCTTTCTTT. Protein product: CASSLTGASTEAFF.

About this clone itself: The junction departs from the called germline gene at one end, perhaps through a read error. V and J are TRBV29-1 and TRBJ1-1, with 9 bases matching TRBD1. Germline CDR1 is SQVTM and CDR2 is ANQGSEA. CDR3 length: 9 residues. The CDR3 loop reads CSAGTGWNF. CDR3 nucleotides: TGCAGCGCAGGGACAGGGTGGAACTTT.

This chain joins TRBV9 and TRBJ1-1; TRBD1 might be the D (6 bases). The CDR3 is 13 residues long. Germline loops: CDR1 SGDLS, CDR2 YYNGEE. V was cut by 3 bases and J by 5 bases, with 11 bases left in between. The CDR3 loop reads CASSEGGVTEAFF. CDR3 DNA: TGTGCCAGCAGCGAAGGGGGGGTGACTGAAGCTTTCTTT.

The CDR3 sequence: CASISSATQETQYF. CDR3 sequence (DNA): TGTGCCAGCATCTCTAGCGCCACCCAAGAGACCCAGTACTTC. This rearrangement joins TRBV6-5 to TRBJ2-5; D is perhaps TRBD2 (6 bases). CDR1 and CDR2 from the germline V gene are MNHEY and SVGAGI. V lost 7 bases to trimming and J lost 1 base, with 13 bases between them. The CDR3 spans 14 residues.

The chain links TRBV9 to TRBJ1-2, with D maybe TRBD1 (6 bases). CDR3 size: 17 residues. The germline V and J ends were trimmed by 4 bases and 1 base, with 20 bases remaining between them. Germline-derived CDR1 and CDR2 are SGDLS and YYNGEE. The CDR3 nucleotides are TGTGCCAGCAGCCCCTGGGAGGGGGGGCCCTATAACTATGGCTACACCTTC. Amino acid sequence: CASSPWEGGPYNYGYTF.

This clone was counted between two and nine times. The chain links TRBV18 to TRBJ2-2, with a tentative D call TRBD1 (5 bases). This CDR3 is 15 amino acids long. CDR1 is KGHSH, CDR2 LQKENI, per germline. V was clipped by 2 bases and J by 3 bases, with 10 bases between them. Here the CDR3 DNA reads TGTGCCAGCTCACCAAGGCAGGGCGACACCGGGGAGCTGTTTTTT. Its translation: CASSPRQGDTGELFF.

The J gene is TRBJ2-7, the V gene TRBV24-1; a possible D gene is TRBD2 (5 bases). This CDR3 is 14 amino acids long. Germline CDR1 is KGHDR and CDR2 is SFDVKD. The V gene lost 9 bases and the J gene lost 0 bases, with 14 bases spanning the gap. The CDR3 loop is CATLGGCTSYEQYF. CDR3 DNA sequence: TGTGCCACCCTCGGAGGTTGTACCTCCTACGAGCAGTACTTC.

This clone was counted only a few times. The chain links TRBV30 to TRBJ1-6; D unresolved. The germline V gene encodes CDR1 GTSNPN and CDR2 SVGIG (reference sequence). Trimming pared 2 bases from V and 10 bases from J, leaving 15 bases between. This CDR3 has 14 residues. The CDR3 sequence is CAWSLGVQGSPLHF. CDR3 nucleotide sequence: TGTGCCTGGAGTCTCGGGGTGCAAGGCTCACCCCTCCACTTT.

The chain employs TRBV7-6 and TRBJ2-3; 12 bases align to TRBD2. Trimming cost V 4 bases and J 2 bases; bases outside gene matches: 1. The V gene's germline CDR1 is SGHVS and CDR2 FNYEAQ. The CDR3 has 15 residues. Here the CDR3 DNA reads TGTGCCAGCAGCTCTAGCGGGGGGGCCACAGATACGCAGTATTTT. Amino acid sequence: CASSSSGGATDTQYF.

The chain recombines TRBV7-9 with TRBJ1-2; TRBD1 might be the D (5 bases). CDR1 is SEHNR and CDR2 is FQNEAQ in the germline V gene (reference sequence). The CDR3 runs to 14 residues. V was trimmed by 3 bases and J by 10 bases, leaving 18 bases between them. The CDR3 loop is CASSFQGIEVDYTF. CDR3 DNA sequence: TGTGCCAGCAGCTTTCAGGGAATTGAGGTAGACTACACCTTC.

This clone was seen a single time. The CDR3 region is CASSRHDRANTEAFF. CDR3 sequence (DNA): TGTGCCAGCAGTCGCCACGACAGGGCAAACACTGAAGCTTTCTTT. The V gene is TRBV7-9, the J gene TRBJ1-1, with 7 bases identical to TRBD1. Germline assignment: CDR1 SEHNR and CDR2 FQNEAQ (reference sequence). V gave up 6 bases and J gave up 2 bases; unmatched junction bases: 9. The CDR3 has 15 amino acids.

The chain is built from TRBV9 and TRBJ2-3, with 8 nucleotides matching TRBD2. V was pared by 7 bases and J by 0 bases, with 7 bases of the junction left unmatched. This CDR3 spans 15 amino acids. The germline gives CDR1 SGDLS, CDR2 YYNGEE. CDR3 region: CASGSGGASTDTQYF. The CDR3 DNA reads TGTGCCAGCGGGAGCGGGGGCGCTAGCACAGATACGCAGTATTTT.

Note on this clone: An end of the junction does not agree with germline; a read error may underlie this. The rearrangement uses TRBV7-3 and TRBJ2-7, with 9 bases lining up with TRBD1. The CDR3 extends over 15 amino acids. The germline V gene encodes CDR1 SGHTA and CDR2 FQGTGA. The CDR3 nucleotides read TGTGCCAGCAGCGTAACTGGGACAGGGCCCTACGAGCAGTACTTC. Translating gives CASSVTGTGPYEQYF.

The gene calls are TRBV4-1 and TRBJ1-4; D unresolved. Per germline, CDR1 MGHRA and CDR2 YSYEKL. The V end was cut by 1 base, the J end by 3 bases, with 9 bases between. The CDR3 runs to 15 residues. The CDR3 DNA reads TGCGCCAGCAGCCAAGTAGAGGGTTCTAATGAAAAACTGTTTTTT. The encoded protein is CASSQVEGSNEKLFF.

The J gene is TRBJ1-4, the V gene TRBV7-9; 7 bases are a match to TRBD1. Trimming at V came to 5 bases and at J to 8 bases, leaving 11 bases not matched to a gene. The CDR3 is 15 residues long. Germline loops: CDR1 SEHNR, CDR2 FQNEAQ (reference sequence). Here the CDR3 reads CASSKPGQREEKLFF. The CDR3 DNA reads TGTGCCAGCAGCAAACCGGGACAGAGAGAAGAAAAACTGTTTTTT.

The rearrangement joins TRBV19 to TRBJ2-7; D is uncertain. Germline loops: CDR1 LNHDA, CDR2 SQIVND (reference sequence). This CDR3 has 15 residues. The ends were cut back, 5 bases at V and 2 bases at J, with 16 bases in the middle. CDR3 bases: TGTGCCAGTAGTCTCATTACGTCAGGCACCTACGAGCAGTACTTC. Translation gives CASSLITSGTYEQYF.

The chain joins TRBV5-1 to TRBJ2-7; a weak D match, TRBD1 (5 bases). V lost 7 bases, J lost 3 bases, and 11 bases lay in between. CDR3 length equals 12 residues. In germline, CDR1 is SGHRS, CDR2 YFSETQ. The CDR3: CASGQGGYEQYF. In DNA, the CDR3 is TGCGCCAGCGGGCAGGGTGGCTACGAGCAGTACTTC.

This chain connects TRBV2 to TRBJ2-7, with a weak D call TRBD1 (6 bases). The CDR3 is made up of 13 amino acids. V lost 7 bases and J 4 bases, leaving 14 bases between the germline ends. Germline-derived CDR1 and CDR2 are SNHLY and FYNNEI. DNA of the CDR3: TGTGCCAGCAACCCGGGACACCAGTACGAGCAGTACTTC. It translates to CASNPGHQYEQYF.

This chain connects TRBV19 to TRBJ2-2; 9 bases match TRBD1. V lost 3 bases to trimming and J lost 3 bases; unmatched junction nucleotides: 11. The germline V gene has CDR1 LNHDA and CDR2 SQIVND (reference sequence). The CDR3 runs to 18 residues. CDR3 loop: CASSIGTGGFMDTGELFF. CDR3 bases: TGTGCCAGTAGTATTGGAACAGGGGGCTTCATGGACACCGGGGAGCTGTTTTTT.

The J gene is TRBJ2-1, the V gene TRBV5-4; 10 bases fit TRBD1. The CDR3 is made up of 16 amino acids. Germline values: CDR1 SGHNT, CDR2 YYREEE (reference sequence). With V trimmed by 4 bases and J by 3 bases, 7 bases remained unmatched. CDR3 residues: CASSPWGTGDYNEQFF. The CDR3 coding sequence is TGTGCCAGCAGCCCCTGGGGGACAGGGGACTACAATGAGCAGTTCTTC.